The T cell receptor (beta chain) under discussion was sequenced for a study of CD8 T cells in Susac syndrome. The length of the CDR3 is 13 residues. With 4 bases clipped from V and 3 bases from J, the junction kept 3 bases outside the gene matches. Germline-derived CDR1 and CDR2 are DFQATT and SNEGSKA (reference sequence). Random hexamers were used to reverse transcribe the RNA input (about 0.5 to 1 ug). TCRdb re-called the immunoSEQ multiplex PCR reads with MiXCR, one entry per CDR3 protein. The table shows 300,000 or so distinct CDR3 sequences, with 92% occurring only once. What was sequenced was CD4+ T cells from PBMCs. This rearrangement joins TRBV20-1 to TRBJ2-7; 10 bases agree with TRBD2. The source is a human donor with multiple sclerosis. The CDR3 sequence is CSATTSGYYEQYF. The CDR3 DNA sequence: TGCAGTGCTACGACTAGCGGGTACTACGAGCAGTACTTC.